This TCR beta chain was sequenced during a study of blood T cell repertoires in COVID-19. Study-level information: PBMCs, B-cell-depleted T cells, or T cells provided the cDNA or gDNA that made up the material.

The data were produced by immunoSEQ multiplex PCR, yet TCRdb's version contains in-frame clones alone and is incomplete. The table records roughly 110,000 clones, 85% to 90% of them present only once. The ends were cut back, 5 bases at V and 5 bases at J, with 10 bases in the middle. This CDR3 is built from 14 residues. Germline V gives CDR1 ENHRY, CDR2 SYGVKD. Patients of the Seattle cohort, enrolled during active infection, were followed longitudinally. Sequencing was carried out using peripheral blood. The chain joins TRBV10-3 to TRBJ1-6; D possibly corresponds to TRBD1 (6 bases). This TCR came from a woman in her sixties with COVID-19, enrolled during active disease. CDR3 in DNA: TGTGCCATCAGTCTACAGGGTAATAATTCACCCCTCCACTTT. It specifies CAISLQGNNSPLHF.